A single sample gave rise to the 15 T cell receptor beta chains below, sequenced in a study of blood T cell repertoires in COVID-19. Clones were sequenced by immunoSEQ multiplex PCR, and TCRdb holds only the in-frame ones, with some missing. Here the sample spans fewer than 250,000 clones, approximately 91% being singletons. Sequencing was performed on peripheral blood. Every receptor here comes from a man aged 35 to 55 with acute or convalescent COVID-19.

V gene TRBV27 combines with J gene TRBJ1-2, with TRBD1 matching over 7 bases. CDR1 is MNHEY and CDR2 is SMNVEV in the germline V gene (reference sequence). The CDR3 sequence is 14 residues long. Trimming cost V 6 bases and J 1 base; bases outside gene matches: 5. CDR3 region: CASRTGQINYGYTF. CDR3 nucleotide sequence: TGTGCCAGCAGAACGGGACAGATTAACTATGGCTACACCTTC.

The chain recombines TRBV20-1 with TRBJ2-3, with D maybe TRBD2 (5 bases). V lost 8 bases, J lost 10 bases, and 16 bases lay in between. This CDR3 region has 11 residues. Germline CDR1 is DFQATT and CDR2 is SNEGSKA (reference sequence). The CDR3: CSPLREAAQYF. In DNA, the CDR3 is TGCAGTCCCCTTCGGGAAGCAGCGCAGTATTTT.

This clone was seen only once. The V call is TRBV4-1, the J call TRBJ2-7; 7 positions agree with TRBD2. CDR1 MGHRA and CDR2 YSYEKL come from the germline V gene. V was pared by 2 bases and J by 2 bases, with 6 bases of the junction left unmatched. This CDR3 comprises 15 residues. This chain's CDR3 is CASSQRGDRPYEQYF. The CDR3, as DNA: TGCGCCAGCAGCCAACGGGGGGATCGCCCCTACGAGCAGTACTTC.

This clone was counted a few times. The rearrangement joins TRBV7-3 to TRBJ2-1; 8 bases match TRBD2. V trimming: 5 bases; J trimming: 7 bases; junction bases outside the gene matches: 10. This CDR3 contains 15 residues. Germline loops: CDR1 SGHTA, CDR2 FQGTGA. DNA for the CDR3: TGTGCCAGCAGCCCCCGAGCGGGAGCGGCGAATGAGCAGTTCTTC. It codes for CASSPRAGAANEQFF.

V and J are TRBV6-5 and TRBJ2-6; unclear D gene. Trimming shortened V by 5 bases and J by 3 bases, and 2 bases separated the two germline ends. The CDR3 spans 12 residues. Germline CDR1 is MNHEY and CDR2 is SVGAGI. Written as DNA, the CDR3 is TGTGCCAGCAGTCGTGGGGCCAACGTCCTGACTTTC. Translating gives CASSRGANVLTF.

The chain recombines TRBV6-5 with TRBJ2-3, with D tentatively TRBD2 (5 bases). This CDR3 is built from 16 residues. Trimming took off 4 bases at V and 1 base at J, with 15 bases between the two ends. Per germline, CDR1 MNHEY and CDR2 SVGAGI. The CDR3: CASSSAGGSRTDTQYF. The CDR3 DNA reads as TGTGCCAGCAGTTCGGCGGGTGGGTCGCGCACAGATACGCAGTATTTT.

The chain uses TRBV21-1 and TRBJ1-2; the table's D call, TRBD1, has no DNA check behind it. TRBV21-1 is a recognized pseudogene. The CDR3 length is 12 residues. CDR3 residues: CASSTQTGGNTF. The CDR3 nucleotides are TGTGCCAGCAGCACTCAAACAGGGGGCAACACCTTC.

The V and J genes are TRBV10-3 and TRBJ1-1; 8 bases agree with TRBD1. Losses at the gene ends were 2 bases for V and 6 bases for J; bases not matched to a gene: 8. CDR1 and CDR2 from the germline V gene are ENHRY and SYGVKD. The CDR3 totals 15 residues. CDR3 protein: CAISEIGQGRAEAFF. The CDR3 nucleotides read TGTGCCATCAGTGAGATAGGACAGGGTCGGGCTGAAGCTTTCTTT.

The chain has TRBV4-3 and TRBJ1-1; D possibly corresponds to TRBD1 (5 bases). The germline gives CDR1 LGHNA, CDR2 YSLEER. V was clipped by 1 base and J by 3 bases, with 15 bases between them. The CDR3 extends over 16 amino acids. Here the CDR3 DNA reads TGCGCCAGCAGCCAAGGGGTCGGGGGGGAGGACACTGAAGCTTTCTTT. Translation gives CASSQGVGGEDTEAFF.

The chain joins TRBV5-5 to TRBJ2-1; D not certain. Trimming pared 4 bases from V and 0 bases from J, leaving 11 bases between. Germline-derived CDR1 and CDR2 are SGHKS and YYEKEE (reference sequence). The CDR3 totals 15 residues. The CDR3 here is CASSLTMSSYNEQFF. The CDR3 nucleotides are TGTGCCAGCAGCCTAACGATGAGCTCCTACAATGAGCAGTTCTTC.

The CDR3 nucleotides are TGTGCCAGCTGGGGCACCTCCTACGAGCAGTACTTC. This gives the protein CASWGTSYEQYF. The chain links TRBV7-9 to TRBJ2-7; weak D call: TRBD1 (5 bases). The germline V and J ends were trimmed by 8 bases and 0 bases, with 8 bases remaining between them. The CDR3 covers 12 residues. CDR1 SEHNR and CDR2 FQNEAQ come from the germline V gene (reference sequence).

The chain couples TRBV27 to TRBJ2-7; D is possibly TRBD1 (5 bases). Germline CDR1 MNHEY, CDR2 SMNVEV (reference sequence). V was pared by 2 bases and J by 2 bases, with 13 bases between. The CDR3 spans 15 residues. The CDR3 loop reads CASSLVTGLTYEQYF. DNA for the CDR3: TGTGCCAGCAGTTTAGTCACAGGTCTTACCTACGAGCAGTACTTC.

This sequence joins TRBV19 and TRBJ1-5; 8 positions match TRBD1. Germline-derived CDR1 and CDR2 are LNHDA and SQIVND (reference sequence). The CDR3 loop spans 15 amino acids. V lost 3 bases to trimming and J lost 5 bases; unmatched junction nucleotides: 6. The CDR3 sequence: CASSILGTGDQPQHF. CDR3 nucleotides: TGTGCCAGTAGTATCCTGGGGACAGGCGATCAGCCCCAGCATTTT.

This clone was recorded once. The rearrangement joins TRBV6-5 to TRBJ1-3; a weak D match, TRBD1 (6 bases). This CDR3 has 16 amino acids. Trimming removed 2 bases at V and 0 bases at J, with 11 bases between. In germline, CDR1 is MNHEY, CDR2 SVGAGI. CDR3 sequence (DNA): TGTGCCAGCAGTTACCAGGGGACCTTCTCTGGAAACACCATATATTTT. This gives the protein CASSYQGTFSGNTIYF.

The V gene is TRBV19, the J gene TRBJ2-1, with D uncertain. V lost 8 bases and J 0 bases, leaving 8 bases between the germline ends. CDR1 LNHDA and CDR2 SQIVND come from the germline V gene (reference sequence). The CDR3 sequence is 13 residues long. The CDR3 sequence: CASGESSYNEQFF. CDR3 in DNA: TGTGCCAGTGGTGAGAGCTCCTACAATGAGCAGTTCTTC.